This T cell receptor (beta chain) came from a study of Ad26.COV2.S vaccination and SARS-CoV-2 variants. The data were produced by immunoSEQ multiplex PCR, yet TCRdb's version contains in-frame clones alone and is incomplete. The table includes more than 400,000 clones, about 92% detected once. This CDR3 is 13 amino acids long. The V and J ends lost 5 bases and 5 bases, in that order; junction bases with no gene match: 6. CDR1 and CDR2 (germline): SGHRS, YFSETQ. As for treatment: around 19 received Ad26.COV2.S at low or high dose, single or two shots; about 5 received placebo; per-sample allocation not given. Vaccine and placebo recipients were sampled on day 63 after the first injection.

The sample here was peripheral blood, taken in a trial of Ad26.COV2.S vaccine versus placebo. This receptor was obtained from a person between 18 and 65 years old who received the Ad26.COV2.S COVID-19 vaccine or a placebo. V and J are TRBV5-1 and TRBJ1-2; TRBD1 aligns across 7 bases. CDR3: CASSRDSEYGYTF. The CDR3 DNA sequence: TGCGCCAGCAGTAGGGACAGCGAGTATGGCTACACCTTC.